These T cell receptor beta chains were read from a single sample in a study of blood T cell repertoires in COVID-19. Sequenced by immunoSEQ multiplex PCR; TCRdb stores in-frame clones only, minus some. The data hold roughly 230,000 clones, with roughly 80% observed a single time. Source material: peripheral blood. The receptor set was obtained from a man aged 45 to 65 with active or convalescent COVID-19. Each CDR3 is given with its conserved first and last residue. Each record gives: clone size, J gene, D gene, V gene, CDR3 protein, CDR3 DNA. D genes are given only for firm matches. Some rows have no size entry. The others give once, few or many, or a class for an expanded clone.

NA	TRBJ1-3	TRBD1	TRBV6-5	CASRADRAGNTIYF	TGTGCCAGCAGGGCGGACAGGGCTGGAAACACCATATATTTT
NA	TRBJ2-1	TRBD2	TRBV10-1	CASTRGLAATPSYNEQFF	TGCGCCAGCACCCGGGGACTAGCGGCCACCCCCTCCTACAATGAGCAGTTCTTC
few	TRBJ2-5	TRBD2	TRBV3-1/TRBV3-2	CASSQDFSRGETQYF	TGTGCCAGCAGCCAAGATTTTTCGCGGGGGGAGACCCAGTACTTC
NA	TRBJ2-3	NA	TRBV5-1	CASSSIDTQYF	TGCGCCAGCAGCTCCATAGATACGCAGTATTTT
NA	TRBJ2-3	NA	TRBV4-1	CASSQDKLAGLTDTQYF	TGCGCCAGCAGCCAAGATAAATTGGCAGGGCTCACAGATACGCAGTATTTT
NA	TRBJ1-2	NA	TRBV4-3	CASSQVSQGSGYTF	TGCGCCAGCAGCCAAGTAAGCCAGGGGAGCGGCTACACCTTC
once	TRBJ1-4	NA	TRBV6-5	CAGGNRNEKLFF	TGTGCCGGCGGGAATCGTAATGAAAAACTGTTTTTT
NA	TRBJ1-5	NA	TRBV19	CASMGGPGEPQHF	TGTGCCAGTATGGGGGGGCCCGGGGAGCCCCAGCATTTT
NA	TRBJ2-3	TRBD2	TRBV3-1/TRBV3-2	CASSSGAGGGTDTQYF	TGTGCCAGCAGCTCGGGAGCGGGGGGTGGAACAGATACGCAGTATTTT
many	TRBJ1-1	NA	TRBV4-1	CASSQPTGSNTEAFF	TGCGCCAGCAGCCAGCCCACAGGGTCAAACACTGAAGCTTTCTTT
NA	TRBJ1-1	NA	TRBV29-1	CSVEEGGNTEAFF	TGCAGCGTTGAAGAGGGGGGGAACACTGAAGCTTTCTTT
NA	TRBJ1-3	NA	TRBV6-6	CASSYSPGSGNTIYF	TGTGCCAGCAGTTACTCTCCCGGGTCCGGAAACACCATATATTTT
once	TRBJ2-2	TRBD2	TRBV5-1	CASSAGLAGGTGELFF	TGCGCCAGCAGCGCCGGACTAGCGGGGGGCACCGGGGAGCTGTTTTTT
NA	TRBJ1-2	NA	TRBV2	CASRPSGGIYGYTF	TGTGCCAGCCGCCCCTCGGGGGGCATCTATGGCTACACCTTC
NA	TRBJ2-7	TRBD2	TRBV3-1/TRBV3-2	CASSRGLAGPYEQYF	TGTGCCAGCAGCCGTGGACTAGCGGGGCCCTACGAGCAGTACTTC
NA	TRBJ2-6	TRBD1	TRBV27	CASRATGGTSGANVLTF	TGTGCCAGCAGAGCCACAGGGGGTACCTCTGGGGCCAACGTCCTGACTTTC
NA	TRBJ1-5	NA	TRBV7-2	CASSLEAGRNQPQHF	TGTGCCAGCAGCTTAGAGGCAGGGCGGAATCAGCCCCAGCATTTT
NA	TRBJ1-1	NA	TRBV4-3	CASSQDLSRLNTEAFF	TGCGCCAGCAGCCAAGATCTTAGCAGATTGAACACTGAAGCTTTCTTT
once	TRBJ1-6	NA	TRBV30	CAWAQGFSYNSPLHF	TGTGCCTGGGCTCAGGGATTCTCCTATAATTCACCCCTCCACTTT
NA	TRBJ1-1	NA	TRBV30	CAWSGVGRRTEAFF	TGTGCCTGGAGTGGGGTGGGGAGGAGGACTGAAGCTTTCTTT
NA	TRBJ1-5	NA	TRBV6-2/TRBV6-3	CASSRAYSNQPQHF	TGTGCCAGCAGTCGAGCGTATAGCAATCAGCCCCAGCATTTT
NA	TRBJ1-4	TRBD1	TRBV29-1	CSARGQATNEKLFF	TGCAGCGCAAGGGGACAGGCAACTAATGAAAAACTGTTTTTT
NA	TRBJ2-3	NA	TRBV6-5	CATFSGWNTDTQYF	TGTGCCACTTTCTCGGGGTGGAACACAGATACGCAGTATTTT
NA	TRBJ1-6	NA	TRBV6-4	CASSPGGNSPLHF	TGTGCCAGCTCGCCGGGAGGAAATTCACCCCTCCACTTT
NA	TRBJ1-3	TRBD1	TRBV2	CASSRSGTGDFGNTIYF	TGTGCCAGCTCTCGATCCGGGACAGGGGACTTTGGAAACACCATATATTTT
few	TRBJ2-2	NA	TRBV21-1	CASSNPSTGELFF	TGTGCCAGCAGCAATCCTTCGACCGGGGAGCTGTTTTTT
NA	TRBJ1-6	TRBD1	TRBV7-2	CASSLLPGQENSPLHF	TGTGCCAGCAGCTTATTACCGGGACAGGAGAATTCACCCCTCCACTTT
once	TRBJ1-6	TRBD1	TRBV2	CAGGQGSSPLHF	TGTGCAGGGGGACAGGGAAGTTCACCCCTCCACTTT
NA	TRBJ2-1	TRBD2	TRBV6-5	CASIGTGGNNEQFF	TGTGCCAGCATAGGTACGGGGGGAAACAATGAGCAGTTCTTC
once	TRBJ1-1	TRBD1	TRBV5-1	CASSLEGAAVEAFF	TGCGCCAGCAGCTTGGAGGGGGCGGCAGTTGAAGCTTTCTTT
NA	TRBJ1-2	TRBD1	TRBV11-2	CASSLGQGGGYTF	TGTGCCAGCAGCCTGGGACAGGGTGGAGGCTACACCTTC
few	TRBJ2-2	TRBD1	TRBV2	CASSVGQGDTGELFF	TGTGCCAGCAGCGTTGGACAGGGAGATACCGGGGAGCTGTTTTTT
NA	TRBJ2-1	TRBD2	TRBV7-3	CASSPLAGAGNEQFF	TGTGCCAGCAGCCCGCTAGCGGGGGCTGGCAATGAGCAGTTCTTC
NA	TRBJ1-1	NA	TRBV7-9	CASSGVPTNLENTEAFF	TGTGCCAGCAGCGGAGTCCCCACAAACTTAGAGAACACTGAAGCTTTCTTT
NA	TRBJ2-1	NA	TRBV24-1	CATSGEEARAEQFF	TGTGCCACCAGTGGAGAAGAGGCCAGGGCTGAGCAGTTCTTC
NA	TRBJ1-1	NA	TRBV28	CASSPSTGRTEAFF	TGTGCCAGCAGTCCCTCGACAGGAAGGACTGAAGCTTTCTTT
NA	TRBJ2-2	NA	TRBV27	CASSPRRGGELFF	TGTGCCAGCAGTCCTCGACGGGGCGGGGAGCTGTTTTTT
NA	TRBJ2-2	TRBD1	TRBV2	CASTETGTNTGELFF	TGTGCCAGCACAGAGACAGGGACGAACACCGGGGAGCTGTTTTTT
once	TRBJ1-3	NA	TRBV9	CASSAIQGPGNTIYF	TGTGCCAGCAGCGCCATCCAGGGGCCTGGAAACACCATATATTTT
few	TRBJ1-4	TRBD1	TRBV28	CATGTGGEKLFF	TGTGCCACCGGGACAGGGGGGGAAAAACTGTTTTTT
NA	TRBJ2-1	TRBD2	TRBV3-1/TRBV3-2	CASSQDTPLAGGSNEQFF	TGTGCCAGCAGCCAAGATACCCCACTAGCGGGGGGGAGCAATGAGCAGTTCTTC
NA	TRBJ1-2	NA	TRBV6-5	CASTYTDAGRYGYTF	TGTGCCAGCACCTACACCGACGCAGGGAGGTATGGCTACACCTTC
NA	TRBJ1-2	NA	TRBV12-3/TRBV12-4	CASSPDRNYGYTF	TGTGCCAGCAGCCCAGACAGGAACTATGGCTACACCTTC
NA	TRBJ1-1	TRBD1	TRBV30	CAWNRGVPEAFF	TGTGCCTGGAACAGGGGGGTGCCTGAAGCTTTCTTT
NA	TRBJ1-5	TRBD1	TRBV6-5	CASRGQGAQPQHF	TGTGCCAGCAGGGGACAGGGGGCCCAGCCCCAGCATTTT
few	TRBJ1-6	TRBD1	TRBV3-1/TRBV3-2	CASSPKDRAFPPLHF	TGTGCCAGCAGCCCAAAGGACAGGGCCTTCCCACCCCTCCACTTT
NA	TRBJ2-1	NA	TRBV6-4	CASRDLATSEQFF	TGTGCCAGCAGAGATCTAGCTACCAGTGAGCAGTTCTTC
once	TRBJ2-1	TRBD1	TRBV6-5	CASKGQAYEQFF	TGTGCCAGCAAGGGACAGGCCTATGAGCAGTTCTTC
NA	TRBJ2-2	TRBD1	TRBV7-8	CASSSGTGGAGELFF	TGTGCCAGCAGCTCCGGGACAGGAGGCGCCGGGGAGCTGTTTTTT
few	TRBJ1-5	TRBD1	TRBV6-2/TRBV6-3	CASSTGQAGYSNQPQHF	TGTGCCAGCAGTACGGGACAGGCGGGATATAGCAATCAGCCCCAGCATTTT
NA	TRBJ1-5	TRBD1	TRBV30	CAWSSGQDHQPQHF	TGTGCCTGGAGTTCGGGACAGGACCATCAGCCCCAGCATTTT
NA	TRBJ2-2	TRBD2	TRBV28	CAARGDLGLAGTGELFF	TGTGCCGCCCGAGGGGACCTGGGACTAGCGGGGACCGGGGAGCTGTTTTTT
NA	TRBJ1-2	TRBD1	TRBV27	CASSYDRGYGYTF	TGTGCCAGCAGCTACGACAGGGGTTATGGCTACACCTTC
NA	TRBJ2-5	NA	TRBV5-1	CASSSTGTRDETQYF	TGCGCCAGCAGCTCCACCGGGACAAGAGACGAGACCCAGTACTTC